These 12 T cell receptor beta chains share one sample of origin, sequenced in a study of T cells expressing NK-cell markers. TCRdb processed the 5' RACE reads again and assigns one entry to each CDR3 protein, with no DNA. Recorded for this sample: 300,000 to 500,000 distinct CDR3 sequences. Source material: blood T cells: a sorted CD56 or NKG2C T cell subset, CD4+ or CD8+ T cells, or bulk PBMC T cells (not recorded which). The receptor set was obtained from a woman in her 50s in good health.

This sequence joins TRBV2 and TRBJ2-7; TCRdb reports TRBD1, a call that lacks DNA to check it against. Germline V gene data show CDR1 as SNHLY and CDR2 as FYNNEI. This CDR3 contains 14 residues. The CDR3 here is CASSLQLGTYEQYF.

The rearrangement joins TRBV5-1 to TRBJ2-5; with no DNA, the TCRdb D assignment of TRBD2 cannot be verified. This CDR3 has 16 residues. Per germline, CDR1 SGHRS and CDR2 YFSETQ. The CDR3: CASSLAPSGGGETQYF.

This sequence joins TRBV20-1 and TRBJ1-2. The CDR3 length is 11 residues. Germline-derived CDR1 and CDR2 are DFQATT and SNEGSKA (reference sequence). The CDR3 loop reads CSASTDYGYTF.

The chain is built from TRBV12-3 or TRBV12-4 and TRBJ1-4; no DNA is available, so the TRBD1 call from TCRdb remains unchecked. This CDR3 has 16 residues. CDR3 sequence reads: CASSLTGQSDGVKLFF.

V usage is TRBV7-9 and J usage is TRBJ1-2. Germline V CDR1 and CDR2: SEHNR, FQNEAQ (reference sequence). This CDR3 spans 14 amino acids. This CDR3 reads CASSLSAGNYGYTF. Drawing the rest from reference TRBV7-9 and TRBJ1-2, the complete variable domain is DTGVSQNPRHKITKRGQNVTFRCDPISEHNRLYWYRQTLGQGPEFLTYFQNEAQLEKSRLLSDRFSAERPKGSFSTLEIQRTEQGDSAMYLCASSLSAGNYGYTFGSGTRLTVV.

V usage is TRBV6-2 or TRBV6-3 and J usage is TRBJ2-5. The V gene's germline CDR1 is MNHEY and CDR2 SVGEGT. This CDR3 is built from 12 residues. The CDR3 spells CASTGVAETQYF.

The chain combines TRBV7-7 with TRBJ2-3; the D call of TRBD2 rests on TCRdb alone, since no DNA is present to check it. The CDR3 sequence is 16 residues long. CDR1 and CDR2 from the germline V gene are SSHAT and FNYEAQ (reference sequence). The CDR3 loop reads CASSLGAGGFTDTQYF.

The CDR3 sequence: CSAGGQGMQPQHF. V is TRBV20-1 and J is TRBJ1-5; TCRdb calls TRBD1, which cannot be checked without DNA. From germline, CDR1 is DFQATT and CDR2 SNEGSKA (reference sequence). The CDR3 loop spans 13 amino acids.

V gene TRBV4-1 combines with J gene TRBJ2-3; TCRdb's D gene call, TRBD2, goes unchecked for lack of DNA. The CDR3 has 14 amino acids. CDR1 and CDR2 (germline): MGHRA, YSYEKL. The CDR3 loop reads CASSRAFGSDTQYF.

The chain combines TRBV6-5 with TRBJ2-4; the D gene TCRdb calls, TRBD1, cannot be checked with no DNA. Germline V gives CDR1 MNHEY, CDR2 SVGAGI. The CDR3 totals 13 residues. The CDR3 reads CASQTVGKNIQYF.

The chain has TRBV5-1 and TRBJ2-1; TCRdb names TRBD2, which stays unverified in the absence of DNA. The CDR3 sequence is 15 residues long. Germline CDR1 is SGHRS and CDR2 is YFSETQ. The CDR3 sequence is CASSLWATPNNEQFF.

The chain joins TRBV20-1 to TRBJ2-1; with no DNA, the TCRdb D assignment of TRBD2 cannot be verified. CDR3 length equals 15 residues. The V gene's germline CDR1 is DFQATT and CDR2 SNEGSKA (reference sequence). The CDR3 region is CSARRLAGGPNEQFF.